This note documents a single T cell receptor (beta chain) sequence. TCRdb itself ran the RT-PCR reads through MiXCR, one entry per CDR3 protein. Of some 880,000 distinct CDR3 sequences in the sample, approximately 19% were seen once. This specimen comes from a study of patients and donors after allogeneic stem cell transplantation. The sequencing input was blood, either unsorted or a sorted T cell fraction (not recorded which). The receptor was isolated from a human donor who was either an allogeneic HSCT recipient or a stem cell or donor lymphocyte infusion donor (not recorded which). It is not recorded whose cells these are; they may come from a transplant donor.

The CDR3 DNA reads TGTGCCAGTATCAACACCGGGACAGGGGGTTACAATGAGCAGTTCTTC. Translation gives CASINTGTGGYNEQFF. The rearrangement uses TRBV19 and TRBJ2-1; TRBD1 matches 11 bases. V was clipped by 7 bases and J by 4 bases; unmatched bases: 9. Germline CDR1 LNHDA, CDR2 SQIVND (reference sequence). The CDR3 sequence is 16 residues long.